This T cell receptor (beta chain) was captured by sequencing in a study of blood T cell repertoires in COVID-19. For the study at large: From the United States, Italy and Spain came samples of acute and convalescent COVID-19. T cells, B-cell-depleted T cells, or PBMCs supplied cDNA or gDNA.

How the authors handled the data: Reference gene primer amplification in the assay estimated nucleated cell counts. Assay: immunoSEQ multiplex PCR; the TCRdb copy retains only in-frame clones and omits some. The V and J calls and clone size were taken over from that table, and D and trimming were inferred from the DNA. The sample gives around 160,000 clones, roughly 80% of which show up once; under 3% is in the top ten. The V and J ends lost 0 bases and 6 bases respectively, with 11 bases between them. This CDR3 region has 14 residues. Germline V gene lookup returns CDR1 LNHDA and CDR2 SQIVND (reference sequence).

The chain is built from TRBV19 and TRBJ1-2; D perhaps matches TRBD1 (6 bases). This receptor was obtained from a middle-aged woman with active or convalescent COVID-19. Specimen: peripheral blood. CDR3 in amino acids: CASSIDRGSHGYTF. CDR3 nucleotide sequence: TGTGCCAGTAGTATAGACAGGGGAAGCCATGGCTACACCTTC.